What follows are 22 T cell receptor beta chains derived from one specimen sequenced in a study of early T cells in non-severe SARS-CoV-2 infection. TCRdb used MiXCR to reprocess the 5' RACE reads, holding one entry per CDR3 protein. The sample carries 50,000 to 60,000 distinct CDR3 sequences, about 10% recorded once. What was sequenced was whole blood. These receptors all come from an adult who was a healthcare worker with PCR-confirmed SARS-CoV-2 infection or an uninfected control (not recorded which).

The chain joins TRBV7-6 to TRBJ1-1, with TRBD1 identical over 7 bases. Germline V gene data show CDR1 as SGHVS and CDR2 as FNYEAQ. V shed 3 bases and J 5 bases; nucleotides not matched to a gene: 9. The CDR3 is made up of 15 amino acids. CDR3 nucleotides: TGTGCCAGCAGCTTGGGGAGGGGGCCTGGGACTGAAGCTTTCTTT. Translating gives CASSLGRGPGTEAFF. The full variable domain, its missing parts supplied by reference TRBV7-6 and TRBJ1-1, is GAGVSQSPRYKVTKRGQDVALRCDPISGHVSLYWYRQALGQGPEFLTYFNYEAQQDKSGLPNDRFSAERPEGSISTLTIQRTEQRDSAMYRCASSLGRGPGTEAFFGQGTRLTVV.

This clonotype has just a few counts. The rearrangement uses TRBV19 and TRBJ2-7; D is possibly TRBD2 (6 bases). Trimming stripped 4 bases from V and 5 bases from J, with 15 bases between. In germline, CDR1 is LNHDA, CDR2 SQIVND (reference sequence). The CDR3 contains 14 residues. The CDR3 reads CASSNGGRTHEQYF. In nucleotides, the CDR3 is TGTGCCAGTAGTAACGGGGGTAGGACCCACGAGCAGTACTTC.

The gene calls are TRBV29-1 and TRBJ2-1, with 10 nucleotides matching TRBD2. This CDR3 spans 17 amino acids. The germline gives CDR1 SQVTM, CDR2 ANQGSEA. The ends lost 4 bases at V and 4 bases at J; junction bases unmatched: 13. CDR3 loop: CSVVMPGVAGGYNEQFF. The CDR3 DNA reads as TGCAGCGTTGTAATGCCGGGAGTAGCGGGGGGTTACAATGAGCAGTTCTTC.

This clonotype was recorded a few times. This rearrangement joins TRBV18 to TRBJ1-6; D not certain. Trimming left V 3 bases short and J 0 bases short, with 12 bases between. Looked up from germline, CDR1 is KGHSH and CDR2 is LQKENI. This CDR3 comprises 17 residues. CDR3 bases: TGTGCCAGCTCACCTCAGACGGGGAGCTCCTATAATTCACCCCTCCACTTT. Protein: CASSPQTGSSYNSPLHF.

This chain connects TRBV5-4 to TRBJ1-1; D may be TRBD1 (5 bases). This CDR3 comprises 14 residues. V was pared by 4 bases and J by 0 bases, with 10 bases between. CDR1 is SGHNT and CDR2 is YYREEE in the germline V gene (reference sequence). CDR3 in amino acids: CASSKDILNTEAFF. The CDR3 DNA is TGTGCCAGCAGCAAGGACATTTTGAACACTGAAGCTTTCTTT.

The chain recombines TRBV5-1 with TRBJ1-2, with 8 bases that match TRBD1. The germline V gene encodes CDR1 SGHRS and CDR2 YFSETQ. After removal of 3 bases from V and 7 bases from J, the junction contained 5 bases not matched to a gene. This CDR3 comprises 13 residues. The DNA of the CDR3 is TGCGCCAGCAGCTCGGACAGGGACGGTGGCTACACCTTC. Encoded protein: CASSSDRDGGYTF.

This clonotype was detected ten times or more. The chain couples TRBV5-1 to TRBJ1-3; D remains unclear. CDR1 and CDR2 from the germline V gene are SGHRS and YFSETQ. Trimming removed 5 bases from V and 3 bases from J, with 3 bases in between. The CDR3 consists of 11 residues. The CDR3 region is CASSDGNTIYF. The CDR3 DNA sequence: TGCGCCAGCAGTGATGGAAACACCATATATTTT.

This clonotype was observed a few times. For the CDR3, the DNA is TGTGCCAGTAGCCCCGGGACTAGGGGCCCCAATGAGCAGTTCTTC. Translated, it gives CASSPGTRGPNEQFF. The J gene is TRBJ2-1, the V gene TRBV19; 8 nucleotides match TRBD2. Germline V gives CDR1 LNHDA, CDR2 SQIVND (reference sequence). CDR3 size: 15 residues. V shed 6 bases and J 6 bases; nucleotides not matched to a gene: 10.

The table lists this clonotype with many counts. The CDR3 loop is CASSPRTPRETQYF. The CDR3, as DNA: TGTGCCAGCAGCCCCAGGACTCCGCGGGAGACCCAGTACTTC. The chain uses TRBV11-2 and TRBJ2-5; weak D call: TRBD2 (5 bases). The CDR3 is made up of 14 amino acids. In germline, CDR1 is SGHAT, CDR2 FQNNGV. The ends were cut back, 5 bases at V and 5 bases at J, with 15 bases in the middle.

The chain carries TRBV14 and TRBJ1-2, with no clear D. The CDR3 has 12 amino acids. V shed 1 base and J shed 8 bases, with 8 bases lying between them. CDR1 and CDR2 from the germline V gene are SGHDN and FVKESK. CDR3: CASSQGRSGYTF. The CDR3 DNA follows: TGTGCCAGCAGCCAAGGAAGAAGCGGCTACACCTTC. The full variable domain, its missing parts supplied by reference TRBV14 and TRBJ1-2, is EAGVTQFPSHSVIEKGQTVTLRCDPISGHDNLYWYRRVMGKEIKFLLHFVKESKQDESGMPNNRFLAERTGGTYSTLKVQPAELEDSGVYFCASSQGRSGYTFGSGTRLTVV.

This clonotype appeared many times. This sequence joins TRBV7-2 and TRBJ2-2; D not certain. Between the trimmed V and J ends, which lost 2 bases and 8 bases, there was a span of 6 bases. The CDR3 extends over 12 amino acids. CDR1 and CDR2 from the germline V gene are SGHTA and FQGNSA. The CDR3 nucleotides read TGTGCCAGCAGCTTACTGGTTGGGGAGCTGTTTTTT. Its translation is CASSLLVGELFF. Together with reference TRBV7-2 and TRBJ2-2, the CDR3 gives the full variable domain: GAGVSQSPSNKVTEKGKDVELRCDPISGHTALYWYRQSLGQGLEFLIYFQGNSAPDKSGLPSDRFSAERTGGSVSTLTIQRTQQEDSAVYLCASSLLVGELFFGEGSRLTVL.

The rearrangement joins TRBV3-1 to TRBJ1-5, with D uncertain. The germline V and J ends were trimmed by 4 bases and 6 bases, with 13 bases remaining between them. The CDR3 runs 14 residues. Germline CDR1 and CDR2: LGHDT and YNNKEL (reference sequence). In DNA, the CDR3 is TGTGCCAGCAGCCCCAACTTAGGAGTTCAGCCCCAGCATTTT. Translated, it gives CASSPNLGVQPQHF.

This clonotype was observed a handful of times. The chain couples TRBV12-5 to TRBJ2-5; a weak D match, TRBD1 (6 bases). Germline values: CDR1 LGHNT, CDR2 FRNRAP. There are 16 residues in the CDR3. V lost 7 bases and J 2 bases, leaving 20 bases between the germline ends. The DNA of the CDR3 is TGTGCTAGTGCCGCCCTTGGGACAAACCGACAAGAGACCCAGTACTTC. It encodes CASAALGTNRQETQYF.

This clonotype was detected ten times or more. V gene TRBV12-3 or TRBV12-4 combines with J gene TRBJ2-2; D gene uncertain. This CDR3 has 15 residues. V was clipped by 6 bases and J by 0 bases, with 11 bases between them. Here the CDR3 reads CASRNSGSNTGELFF. The CDR3 DNA reads TGTGCCAGCAGAAACTCGGGTTCGAACACCGGGGAGCTGTTTTTT.

This clonotype was detected ten times or more. The chain links TRBV3-1 to TRBJ2-3; 9 nucleotides line up with TRBD1. Germline CDR1 reads LGHDT; CDR2 reads YNNKEL (reference sequence). The CDR3 totals 16 residues. J gave up 1 base and V 2 bases, and 4 bases lay outside the gene matches. The CDR3 nucleotides are TGTGCCAGCAGCCAATGGGACAGGGTGGGCACAGATACGCAGTATTTT. This gives the protein CASSQWDRVGTDTQYF.

This chain connects TRBV6-4 to TRBJ2-2; TRBD2 matches 10 bases. This CDR3 is 15 amino acids long. Germline CDR1 is MRHNA and CDR2 is SNTAGT. With 4 bases clipped from V and 6 bases from J, the junction kept 5 bases outside the gene matches. The DNA for the CDR3 is TGTGCCAGCAGTGCTAGCGGGAGTGCCCCCGGGGAGCTGTTTTTT. It is translated as CASSASGSAPGELFF.

This clonotype was counted between two and nine times. The V and J genes are TRBV28 and TRBJ2-1; D ambiguous. Looked up from germline, CDR1 is MDHEN and CDR2 is SYDVKM. The CDR3 consists of 13 residues. Trimming removed 5 bases at V and 8 bases at J, with 13 bases between. The CDR3 loop reads CASSPARLDEQFF. The CDR3 DNA follows: TGTGCCAGCAGTCCCGCCAGGTTGGATGAGCAGTTCTTC.

This clonotype was recorded at least ten times. The chain uses TRBV5-6 and TRBJ2-7; 7 bases align to TRBD1. J gave up 2 bases and V 4 bases, and 3 bases lay outside the gene matches. CDR3 length equals 13 residues. The V gene's germline CDR1 is SGHDT and CDR2 YYEEEE. The CDR3 DNA reads as TGTGCCAGCAGCCCGGGACAGACCTACGAGCAGTACTTC. Protein sequence: CASSPGQTYEQYF. The full variable domain, with the rest looked up from reference TRBV5-6 and TRBJ2-7, is DAGVTQSPTHLIKTRGQQVTLRCSPKSGHDTVSWYQQALGQGPQFIFQYYEEEERQRGNFPDRFSGHQFPNYSSELNVNALLLGDSALYLCASSPGQTYEQYFGPGTRLTVT.

This clonotype has just a few counts. The genes are TRBV11-1 and TRBJ1-6; D is undetermined. V dropped 2 bases and J dropped 9 bases, with 8 bases sitting between them. The CDR3 consists of 13 residues. Germline V CDR1 and CDR2: SGHAT, FQDESV (reference sequence). The CDR3 here is CASSLYGLSPLHF. CDR3 sequence (DNA): TGTGCCAGCAGCTTATATGGGCTTTCACCCCTCCACTTT.

This clonotype showed up just a few times. This chain uses TRBV7-2 with TRBJ2-2; 10 nucleotides line up with TRBD2. Unmatched junction bases numbered 14, after V lost 5 bases and J lost 8 bases. This CDR3 is 17 amino acids long. CDR1 and CDR2 (germline): SGHTA, FQGNSA. The CDR3 DNA follows: TGTGCCAGCAGCCTCTACAGCCTAGCGGGAGTCCCTGGGGAGCTGTTTTTT. It yields the protein CASSLYSLAGVPGELFF.

CDR3 sequence (DNA): TGTGCCAGCAGCTTTTCGCCAGGGAAGAACACTGAAGCTTTCTTT. It is translated as CASSFSPGKNTEAFF. V is TRBV7-2 and J is TRBJ1-1, with a weak D call TRBD1 (5 bases). CDR3 length: 15 residues. V shed 3 bases and J shed 1 base, with 12 bases lying between them. Per germline, CDR1 SGHTA and CDR2 FQGNSA.

This clonotype was detected many times. The chain uses TRBV29-1 and TRBJ2-3; 14 bases agree with TRBD2. The germline V gene has CDR1 SQVTM and CDR2 ANQGSEA. V was pared by 7 bases and J by 5 bases, with 8 bases of the junction left unmatched. This CDR3 contains 15 residues. CDR3 loop: CSGGMGLAGEDTQYF. CDR3 sequence (DNA): TGCAGCGGTGGAATGGGACTAGCGGGGGAAGATACGCAGTATTTT.